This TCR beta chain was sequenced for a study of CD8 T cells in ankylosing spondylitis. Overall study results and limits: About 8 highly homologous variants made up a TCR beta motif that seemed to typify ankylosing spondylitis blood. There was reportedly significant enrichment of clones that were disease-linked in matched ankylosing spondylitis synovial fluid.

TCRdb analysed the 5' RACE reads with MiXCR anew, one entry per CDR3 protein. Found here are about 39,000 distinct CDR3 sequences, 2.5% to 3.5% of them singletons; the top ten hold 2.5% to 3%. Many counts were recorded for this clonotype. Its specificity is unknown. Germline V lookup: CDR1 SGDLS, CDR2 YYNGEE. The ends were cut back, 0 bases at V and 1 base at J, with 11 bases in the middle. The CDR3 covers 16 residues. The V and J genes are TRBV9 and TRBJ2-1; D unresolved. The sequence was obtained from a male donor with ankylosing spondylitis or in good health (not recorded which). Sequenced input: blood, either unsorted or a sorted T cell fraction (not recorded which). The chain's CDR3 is CASSVAMSVSYNEQFF. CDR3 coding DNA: TGTGCCAGCAGCGTAGCTATGTCAGTTTCCTACAATGAGCAGTTCTTC. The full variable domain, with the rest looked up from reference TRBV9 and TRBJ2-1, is DSGVTQTPKHLITATGQRVTLRCSPRSGDLSVYWYQQSLDQGLQFLIQYYNGEERAKGNILERFSAQQFPDLHSELNLSSLELGDSALYFCASSVAMSVSYNEQFFGPGTRLTVL.